The 9 T cell receptor beta chains reported below all come from one sample, sequenced in a study of blood T cell repertoires in COVID-19. Assay used: immunoSEQ multiplex PCR; TCRdb lists only in-frame clones, some missing. The repertoire holds 180,000 or so clones, with around 91% as singletons. The sample was PBMCs or T cells enriched from blood (not recorded which). Every receptor here comes from a woman in her late teens or twenties who had recovered from COVID-19.

V and J are TRBV5-1 and TRBJ1-3; no reliable D call. Germline V gives CDR1 SGHRS, CDR2 YFSETQ. Trimming pared 1 base from V and 0 bases from J, leaving 11 bases between. CDR3 length equals 16 residues. Written as DNA, the CDR3 is TGCGCCAGCAGCTTGTCCGGGAGAAGCTCTGGAAACACCATATATTTT. The encoded protein is CASSLSGRSSGNTIYF.

This clone was recorded only once. Different DNA sequences within this sample yield the same CDR3. The V gene is TRBV7-3, the J gene TRBJ1-2; 8 bases align to TRBD1. This CDR3 is 13 amino acids long. Germline V gene sequence: CDR1 SGHTA, CDR2 FQGTGA. V shed 5 bases, J shed 8 bases, and the junction held 7 bases outside the gene matches. For the CDR3, the DNA is TGTGCCAGCAGCCAGACAGGGGAAAGCGGCTACACCTTC. Translation: CASSQTGESGYTF.

V usage is TRBV4-1 and J usage is TRBJ1-6, with 7 nucleotides matching TRBD1. The CDR3 has 16 amino acids. CDR1 and CDR2 from the germline V gene are MGHRA and YSYEKL. Germline trimming cut 4 bases from V and 1 base from J; bases unmatched to any gene: 4. The CDR3: CASSRQGISYNSPLHF. Here the CDR3 DNA reads TGCGCCAGCAGCCGACAGGGTATTTCCTATAATTCACCCCTCCACTTT.

This clone occurred once. The V call is TRBV6-1, the J call TRBJ1-2; 9 nucleotides align to TRBD1. V lost 2 bases, J lost 0 bases, and 7 bases stayed unmatched. Germline V CDR1 and CDR2: MNHNS, SASEGT. This CDR3 has 17 amino acids. This CDR3 is CASSEFGTGSSNYGYTF. CDR3 bases: TGTGCCAGCAGTGAATTTGGGACAGGGTCTTCTAACTATGGCTACACCTTC.

This clone appeared a few times. The chain has TRBV7-6 and TRBJ2-3; 7 nucleotides agree with TRBD2. Per the germline V gene, CDR1 is SGHVS and CDR2 is FNYEAQ. The CDR3 totals 15 residues. Trimming removed 6 bases from V and 6 bases from J; junction bases left unmatched: 12. The CDR3 DNA follows: TGTGCCAGCAGACGAGACGCACTAGCGTACGATACGCAGTATTTT. The encoded protein is CASRRDALAYDTQYF.

The chain uses TRBV5-6 and TRBJ1-6; 8 nucleotides line up with TRBD1. The germline gives CDR1 SGHDT, CDR2 YYEEEE. CDR3 length equals 17 residues. V trimming: 0 bases; J trimming: 11 bases; junction bases outside the gene matches: 13. CDR3 DNA: TGTGCCAGCAGCTTGGTACAGGGGGGCTTTATTCGGACACCCCTCCACTTT. Protein: CASSLVQGGFIRTPLHF.

CDR3 coding DNA: TGTGCCAGCAGCCAAGATCCAGGATTCACAGATACGCAGTATTTT. This sequence encodes CASSQDPGFTDTQYF. This chain links TRBV4-2 with TRBJ2-3, with D uncertain. Looked up from germline, CDR1 is LGHNA and CDR2 is YNFKEQ. V shed 0 bases and J shed 2 bases, with 9 bases lying between them. CDR3 length: 15 amino acids.

J is TRBJ1-6 and V is TRBV7-9; 7 bases are shared with TRBD1. V lost 3 bases, J lost 10 bases, and 6 bases stayed unmatched. The CDR3 sequence is 14 residues long. The germline CDR1 and CDR2 sequences are SEHNR and FQNEAQ (reference sequence). CDR3 sequence: CASSLGQNTSPLHF. CDR3 sequence (DNA): TGTGCCAGCAGCTTGGGACAGAATACCTCACCCCTCCACTTT.

This chain uses TRBV28 with TRBJ2-7; 7 nucleotides align to TRBD1. Germline V lookup: CDR1 MDHEN, CDR2 SYDVKM. This CDR3 region has 14 residues. The V and J ends lost 3 bases and 3 bases, in that order; junction bases with no gene match: 5. In DNA, the CDR3 is TGTGCCAGCAGTTTTACGGGACAGCACTACGAGCAGTACTTC. Its protein is CASSFTGQHYEQYF.